The sequence of this T cell receptor (beta chain) was determined in a study of blood T cell repertoires in COVID-19. TCRdb's table, derived via immunoSEQ multiplex PCR, lists solely in-frame clones and lacks some. This sample has around 250,000 clones; roughly nine tenths occur once, and the top ten carry around 5.9%. This CDR3 contains 13 residues. The V gene's germline CDR1 is SGHAT and CDR2 FQNNGV. Trimming removed 5 bases at V and 1 base at J, with 8 bases between. The sequence derives from a man in his 60s with acute or convalescent COVID-19. The sample taken for sequencing was peripheral blood. This rearrangement joins TRBV11-2 to TRBJ1-1; D unclear. In nucleotides, the CDR3 is TGTGCCAGCAGCGTGTCCTGGAACACTGAAGCTTTCTTT. This sequence encodes CASSVSWNTEAFF.